The rows below give T cell receptor beta chains drawn from one sample of a study of cytomegalovirus exposure and HLA in healthy donors. Assay: immunoSEQ multiplex PCR; the TCRdb copy retains only in-frame clones and omits some. The sample carries about 150,000 clones, 73% recorded once. Specimen: PBMCs. These receptors all stem from a woman aged 18-30 years in good health and CMV-seronegative. Each CDR3 is given with its conserved first and last residue. D genes are given only for firm matches. Clone size appears in some rows only: once, few, many, or a class for an expanded clone.

cdr3_aa | cdr3_nt | cdr3_length | d_call | j_call | clone_size | v_call
CAMGTGRNYGYTF | TGTGCCATGGGGACAGGGCGCAACTATGGCTACACCTTC | 13 | TRBD1 | TRBJ1-2 | NA | TRBV30
CAIRSGQGYGSGANVLTF | TGTGCCATCAGGAGCGGACAGGGCTATGGCTCTGGGGCCAACGTCCTGACTTTC | 18 | TRBD1 | TRBJ2-6 | NA | TRBV10-3
CASSLYGGYNEQFF | TGCGCCAGCAGCTTGTACGGGGGGTACAATGAGCAGTTCTTC | 14 | TRBD2 | TRBJ2-1 | NA | TRBV5-1
CASSRDRANTEAFF | TGTGCCAGCAGCAGAGACAGGGCGAACACTGAAGCTTTCTTT | 14 | TRBD1 | TRBJ1-1 | NA | TRBV2
CASSLLPGNYGYTF | TGTGCCAGCAGTTTACTCCCAGGAAACTATGGCTACACCTTC | 14 | NA | TRBJ1-2 | NA | TRBV28
CASSPDVRSTDTQYF | TGTGCCAGCAGCCCCGACGTGAGGAGCACAGATACGCAGTATTTT | 15 | NA | TRBJ2-3 | few | TRBV7-3
CASSESSRALDEQYF | TGTGCCAGCAGTGAATCCAGCAGGGCGCTCGACGAGCAGTACTTC | 15 | NA | TRBJ2-7 | NA | TRBV2
CASSVGVAGNTIYF | TGCGCCAGCAGCGTCGGGGTAGCTGGAAACACCATATATTTT | 14 | NA | TRBJ1-3 | NA | TRBV5-1
CASGELQGQAFF | TGTGCCAGCGGCGAGCTCCAGGGCCAAGCTTTCTTT | 12 | NA | TRBJ1-1 | NA | TRBV9
CASRSSGVSHYGYTF | TGTGCCAGTAGGTCGTCGGGAGTTTCTCACTATGGCTACACCTTC | 15 | NA | TRBJ1-2 | NA | TRBV19
CASSTYNVDTQYF | TGTGCCAGCAGCACCTATAATGTAGATACGCAGTATTTT | 13 | NA | TRBJ2-3 | few | TRBV7-3
CASSQETSGAYNEQFF | TGTGCCAGCAGCCAAGAAACTAGCGGGGCCTACAATGAGCAGTTCTTC | 16 | TRBD2 | TRBJ2-1 | many | TRBV4-2
CASSLGGQVYTGELFF | TGTGCCAGCAGCTTAGGGGGACAGGTTTACACCGGGGAGCTGTTTTTT | 16 | TRBD1 | TRBJ2-2 | NA | TRBV7-6
CASSSGQSLTTGELFF | TGTGCCAGCAGCTCGGGACAGAGTTTAACGACCGGGGAGCTGTTTTTT | 16 | TRBD1 | TRBJ2-2 | NA | TRBV7-9
CASSSLTSGVLNEQFF | TGTGCCAGCAGCTCCTTGACTAGCGGGGTTTTGAATGAGCAGTTCTTC | 16 | TRBD2 | TRBJ2-1 | NA | TRBV7-8
CASSPRQGHNSPLHF | TGTGCCAGCTCACCACGGCAGGGCCATAATTCACCCCTCCACTTT | 15 | NA | TRBJ1-6 | NA | TRBV18
CATSRRQGPYEQYF | TGTGCCACCAGCAGAAGACAGGGGCCCTACGAACAGTACTTC | 14 | TRBD1 | TRBJ2-7 | NA | TRBV15
CASSLDRGWTEAFF | TGTGCCAGCAGCTTGGACAGGGGTTGGACTGAAGCTTTCTTT | 14 | TRBD1 | TRBJ1-1 | few | TRBV13
CASSFREGDTQYF | TGTGCCAGCAGCTTTCGGGAGGGTGATACGCAGTATTTT | 13 | TRBD2 | TRBJ2-3 | NA | TRBV7-9
CASSQDAGYNEQFF | TGCGCCAGCAGCCAAGATGCAGGCTACAATGAGCAGTTCTTC | 14 | NA | TRBJ2-1 | NA | TRBV4-3
CASSPLGQGEKLFF | TGTGCCAGCTCACCATTGGGACAGGGTGAAAAACTGTTTTTT | 14 | TRBD1 | TRBJ1-4 | NA | TRBV18
CASSSRQDSNQPQHF | TGTGCCAGCAGTTCAAGACAGGATAGCAATCAGCCCCAGCATTTT | 15 | NA | TRBJ1-5 | NA | TRBV7-2
CASSISFVEQYF | TGTGCCAGCAGCATTAGTTTCGTCGAGCAGTACTTC | 12 | NA | TRBJ2-7 | NA | TRBV5-6
CASSLGRASNEQFF | TGTGCCAGCAGCTTAGGGCGAGCGTCCAATGAGCAGTTCTTC | 14 | NA | TRBJ2-1 | NA | TRBV7-2
CASSSSVRTAYNEQFF | TGTGCCAGCAGCTCATCAGTTCGGACAGCCTACAATGAGCAGTTCTTC | 16 | NA | TRBJ2-1 | NA | TRBV7-9
CASSTAGGSTDTQYF | TGTGCCAGCAGCACGGCGGGGGGGAGCACAGATACGCAGTATTTT | 15 | TRBD2 | TRBJ2-3 | once | TRBV9
CASSLVGGAETQYF | TGTGCCAGCAGCTTGGTAGGCGGGGCGGAGACCCAGTACTTC | 14 | NA | TRBJ2-5 | NA | TRBV5-5
CASSPLWVGAGATDTQYF | TGCGCCAGCAGCCCCTTGTGGGTGGGAGCGGGGGCCACAGATACGCAGTATTTT | 18 | TRBD2 | TRBJ2-3 | NA | TRBV4-1
CASSLAQGRITDTQYF | TGTGCCAGCAGCTTAGCGCAGGGCCGGATAACAGATACGCAGTATTTT | 16 | NA | TRBJ2-3 | NA | TRBV7-2
CASSYRGETQYF | TGTGCCAGCAGTTATAGGGGAGAGACCCAGTACTTC | 12 | NA | TRBJ2-5 | NA | TRBV27
CASSVSGTGENYGYTF | TGTGCCAGCAGCGTCTCGGGGACAGGTGAAAACTATGGCTACACCTTC | 16 | TRBD1 | TRBJ1-2 | NA | TRBV7-9
CASSYVPWTGGNGYTF | TGTGCCAGCAGTTACGTCCCTTGGACAGGGGGCAATGGCTACACCTTC | 16 | TRBD1 | TRBJ1-2 | NA | TRBV6-5
CAISVSANTGELFF | TGTGCCATCAGCGTTAGCGCGAACACCGGGGAGCTGTTTTTT | 14 | NA | TRBJ2-2 | NA | TRBV10-3
CASSLIPGFDIMGDTQYF | TGTGCCAGCAGCTTAATTCCCGGGTTTGATATTATGGGAGATACGCAGTATTTT | 18 | NA | TRBJ2-3 | few | TRBV7-9
CASSIQGDGELFF | TGTGCCAGCAGTATCCAGGGGGACGGGGAGCTGTTTTTT | 13 | TRBD1 | TRBJ2-2 | once | TRBV6-1
CASSLAQSTNEKLFF | TGTGCCAGCAGCTTAGCTCAATCAACTAATGAAAAACTGTTTTTT | 15 | NA | TRBJ1-4 | NA | TRBV7-9
CASSATGSTDTQYF | TGTGCCAGCAGTGCCACCGGGAGCACAGATACGCAGTATTTT | 14 | NA | TRBJ2-3 | few | TRBV6-6
CASSFAGNTGELFF | TGCGCCAGCAGCTTTGCCGGGAACACCGGGGAGCTGTTTTTT | 14 | NA | TRBJ2-2 | NA | TRBV5-1
CASSRPSGQSYGYTF | TGTGCCAGCAGCCGACCTAGTGGACAGTCCTATGGCTACACCTTC | 15 | NA | TRBJ1-2 | once | TRBV7-9
CASSLSMYGGRVEQYF | TGTGCCAGCAGTTTATCTATGTATGGTGGCAGGGTCGAGCAGTACTTC | 16 | NA | TRBJ2-7 | NA | TRBV27